Listed below are T cell receptor beta chains from one sample, sequenced in a study of cytomegalovirus exposure and HLA in healthy donors. Libraries were prepared by immunoSEQ multiplex PCR; TCRdb keeps only in-frame clonotypes and omits some of them. The table includes some 98,000 clones, roughly 90% detected once. The sample was PBMCs. The receptors stem from a man in his late teens or twenties in good health and CMV-seropositive. CDR3s leave out the opening cysteine and the closing phenylalanine or tryptophan. Size tells how often a clone was seen (once, few, many) or the class of an expanded clone, and some rows leave it out.

clone size: .
J gene: TRBJ1-6
V gene: TRBV4-2
CDR3 protein: ASSQFGQGQTYNSPLH

clone size: .
J gene: TRBJ2-2
V gene: TRBV5-5
CDR3 protein: ASSSGWNTGELF

clone size: .
J gene: TRBJ1-1
V gene: TRBV5-1
CDR3 protein: ASPTGITEAF

clone size: .
J gene: TRBJ1-5
V gene: TRBV25-1
CDR3 protein: ASSEYTGKSQPQH

clone size: .
J gene: TRBJ2-5
V gene: TRBV5-4
CDR3 protein: ASSSNRGLETQY

clone size: .
J gene: TRBJ2-7
V gene: TRBV11-3
CDR3 protein: ASSHGNIFEQY

clone size: few
J gene: TRBJ1-2
V gene: TRBV7-8
CDR3 protein: ASSTDRGHGYT

clone size: .
J gene: TRBJ1-6
V gene: TRBV19
CDR3 protein: ASSLRHEDSPLH

clone size: .
J gene: TRBJ1-1
V gene: TRBV9
CDR3 protein: ASSAGTGRSNTEAF

clone size: .
J gene: TRBJ1-2
V gene: TRBV10-3
CDR3 protein: ATQGLNPFYGYT

clone size: .
J gene: TRBJ1-2
V gene: TRBV19
CDR3 protein: ASSRRNYGYT

clone size: .
J gene: TRBJ2-1
V gene: TRBV7-2
CDR3 protein: ASSSGPNEQF

clone size: few
J gene: TRBJ2-2
V gene: TRBV7-9
CDR3 protein: IIDRGLIGYTGELF

clone size: once
J gene: TRBJ1-1
V gene: TRBV18
CDR3 protein: ASSSRDRGENTEAF

clone size: .
J gene: TRBJ1-1
V gene: TRBV7-9
CDR3 protein: ASSAGTGGADTEAF

clone size: .
J gene: TRBJ1-6
V gene: TRBV4-2
CDR3 protein: ASSQDQAGNSPLH

clone size: .
J gene: TRBJ1-1
V gene: TRBV18
CDR3 protein: ASSPPARRAEAF

clone size: .
J gene: TRBJ2-7
V gene: TRBV6-5
CDR3 protein: ASSYLGANYEQY

clone size: .
J gene: TRBJ2-1
V gene: TRBV27
CDR3 protein: ASSPSPRAGVEQF

clone size: .
J gene: TRBJ1-3
V gene: TRBV9
CDR3 protein: ASSTYGNTIY

clone size: .
J gene: TRBJ2-5
V gene: TRBV25-1
CDR3 protein: ASSDIFGDQETQY

clone size: .
J gene: TRBJ2-7
V gene: TRBV2
CDR3 protein: ASRKTSGSSIEQY

clone size: .
J gene: TRBJ1-1
V gene: TRBV6-6
CDR3 protein: ASSPGTRNTEAF

clone size: .
J gene: TRBJ2-6
V gene: TRBV5-1
CDR3 protein: ASSLEGGAGANVLT

clone size: .
J gene: TRBJ1-4
V gene: TRBV19
CDR3 protein: ASSIRSQANEKLF

clone size: .
J gene: TRBJ2-2
V gene: TRBV11-3
CDR3 protein: ASSSGTTNTGELF

clone size: once
J gene: TRBJ1-4
V gene: TRBV7-2
CDR3 protein: ASSFGTGYEKLF

clone size: .
J gene: TRBJ2-7
V gene: TRBV7-9
CDR3 protein: ASSPGDEQY

clone size: .
J gene: TRBJ2-7
V gene: TRBV11-3
CDR3 protein: ASSRLAGPYEQY

clone size: .
J gene: TRBJ1-2
V gene: TRBV9
CDR3 protein: ASSTRQGANYGYT

clone size: .
J gene: TRBJ1-2
V gene: TRBV4-1
CDR3 protein: ASSQGPVAQANYGYT

clone size: .
J gene: TRBJ2-3
V gene: TRBV4-2
CDR3 protein: ASSPYGTSGSDTQY

clone size: .
J gene: TRBJ2-3
V gene: TRBV5-6
CDR3 protein: ASSWGGLADTQY

clone size: .
J gene: TRBJ1-3
V gene: TRBV4-2
CDR3 protein: ASSQTQGVGNTIY

clone size: .
J gene: TRBJ1-4
V gene: TRBV7-9
CDR3 protein: ASSLGQFATNEKLF

clone size: .
J gene: TRBJ2-7
V gene: TRBV29-1
CDR3 protein: SVGGQGMVEQY

clone size: .
J gene: TRBJ2-1
V gene: TRBV5-1
CDR3 protein: ASGLAGTYNEQF

clone size: .
J gene: TRBJ2-7
V gene: TRBV21-1
CDR3 protein: ASSKALSGGEGYEQY

clone size: .
J gene: TRBJ2-3
V gene: TRBV18
CDR3 protein: ASSPTALLDTQY

clone size: .
J gene: TRBJ2-7
V gene: TRBV7-2
CDR3 protein: ASSSLDTSTYEQY

clone size: .
J gene: TRBJ2-5
V gene: TRBV4-1
CDR3 protein: ASSQEYLAGGFQETQY

clone size: .
J gene: TRBJ1-5
V gene: TRBV6-5
CDR3 protein: ASTTRQGDQPQH